A selection of T cell receptor beta chains follows, all from one sample in a study of T-cell memory formation after mild COVID-19. TCRdb re-called the 5' RACE reads through MiXCR, storing one row per CDR3 protein. Of approximately 450,000 distinct CDR3 sequences listed, roughly 18% are singletons. Sequences were obtained from PBMCs or a T cell subset sorted from them (not recorded which). Source of these receptors: an adult woman who had mild COVID-19 (a few samples of this study predate the infection). Cell type and time point are not known. Both conserved end residues are part of each CDR3. The order of the fields is D gene, clone size, V gene, J gene, CDR3 DNA, CDR3 protein. A D gene is named only where the DNA matches it firmly. Clone sizes are given selectively: once, few, many, or a class where the clone is expanded.

.	few	TRBV5-1	TRBJ1-1	TGCGCCAGCAGCTTGGATCGGGGGGCGGCTGAAGCTTTCTTT	CASSLDRGAAEAFF
TRBD2	.	TRBV7-8	TRBJ2-3	TGTGCCAGCAGCTTAGGTAGCGGGACTACAGATACGCAGTATTTT	CASSLGSGTTDTQYF
TRBD2	few	TRBV3-1	TRBJ2-7	TGTGCCAGCAGCCAAGTAGGCGGGAGAGTACTATACGAGCAGTACTTC	CASSQVGGRVLYEQYF
.	many	TRBV5-5	TRBJ2-1	TGTGCCAGCAGTTTGGACCCGAGCTCCTACAATGAGCAGTTCTTC	CASSLDPSSYNEQFF
TRBD2	.	TRBV4-3	TRBJ2-1	TGCGCCAGCAGCCATCAGGCGACTAGCGGGAGGGGGCCCAATGAGCAGTTCTTC	CASSHQATSGRGPNEQFF
.	many	TRBV5-1	TRBJ2-3	TGCGCCAGCAGCTTGGACCCGACTAGGCGAACGCAGTATTTT	CASSLDPTRRTQYF
.	few	TRBV27	TRBJ2-1	TGTGCCAGCAGTCCGCCGACAGGCGGCAATGAGCAGTTCTTC	CASSPPTGGNEQFF
.	.	TRBV7-9	TRBJ1-2	TGTGCCAGCAGCGAACGGGGGGGCTACACCTTC	CASSERGGYTF
.	.	TRBV5-1	TRBJ2-3	TGCGCCAGCAGGGTGGTGGAGGATACGCAGTATTTT	CASRVVEDTQYF
.	few	TRBV6-1	TRBJ1-4	TGTGCCAGCAGTGAGGCAGTAAATGAAAAACTGTTTTTT	CASSEAVNEKLFF
.	few	TRBV14	TRBJ2-2	TGTGCCAGCAGCCAAAAGGGGACTTATAACACCGGGGAGCTGTTTTTT	CASSQKGTYNTGELFF
.	.	TRBV12-3/TRBV12-4	TRBJ1-2	TGTGCCAGCAGTGAAGGGACCGCCGTTGTTGACACCTTC	CASSEGTAVVDTF
.	few	TRBV3-1	TRBJ2-2	TGTGCCAGCAGACCACCCGTGATCCCCGGGGAGCTGTTTTTT	CASRPPVIPGELFF
TRBD2	.	TRBV7-6	TRBJ2-3	TGTGCCAGCACCCTAGCGGGGGGTACAGATACGCAGTATTTT	CASTLAGGTDTQYF
.	.	TRBV7-9	TRBJ1-1	TGTGCCAGCGCCAGGGGCACTGAAGCTTTCTTT	CASARGTEAFF